This T cell receptor (beta chain) is from a study of CD8+ T cells in alopecia areata. Study-wide results and caveats: In scalp and blood, many expanded lesional clones persisted during tofacitinib.

This CDR3 region has 14 residues. V was shortened by 0 bases and J by 3 bases, with 11 bases between the two germline ends. CDR1 is GTSNPN, CDR2 SVGIG, per germline (reference sequence). Stated treatment: oral pan-JAK inhibitor, 5-10 mg twice daily. A remark on this clone: Its target is not known.

Extracted RNA was reverse transcribed, and the resulting cDNA served as sequencing template. Clones were sequenced by immunoSEQ multiplex PCR, and TCRdb holds only the in-frame ones, with some missing. The table lists about 150,000 clones, about three fifths of them singletons, with roughly 0.91% in the top ten. The specimen was CD4+ T cells sorted from blood, collected at week 4, from a patient treated with tofacitinib. This TCR was recovered from a human donor with alopecia areata. This chain connects TRBV30 to TRBJ1-1; possible D gene TRBD1, 6 bases. This CDR3 is CAWSVWGGDTEAFF. The CDR3, as DNA: TGTGCCTGGAGTGTTTGGGGGGGCGACACTGAAGCTTTCTTT.